The present entry profiles one T cell receptor (beta chain) with its context. CDR3-region Arm-PCR and iRepertoire HTBI primers produced the TCR beta libraries. TCRdb redid the calling of the multiplex PCR reads with MiXCR, one entry per CDR3 protein. The profile shows about 430,000 distinct CDR3 sequences, over 12% of them singletons. This entry comes from a study of regulatory T cells in long-lasting Graves disease. Germline V gene data show CDR1 as DFQATT and CDR2 as SNEGSKA (reference sequence). CDR3 length: 11 amino acids. V was pared by 7 bases and J by 9 bases, with 13 bases between. Described time point: newly diagnosed GD, antithyroid drugs for less than 3 months. After RNA was extracted from PBMCs, the TCR library was made from it. The same data also contributed to another study, on T cells in Graves' hyperthyroidism and ophthalmopathy. From that paper: HTBI primers were employed in a first-round RT-PCR of the TCR CDR3.

This receptor was taken from a woman aged 40 to 55 with Graves disease. The rearrangement joins TRBV20-1 to TRBJ2-1; a possible D gene is TRBD2 (6 bases). Material: peripheral blood mononuclear cells (PBMCs), obtained at new diagnosis, from a patient treated with antithyroid drugs. The CDR3 region has the DNA TGCAGTGTGGCGGGAAGTGCTGAGCAGTTCTTC. It specifies CSVAGSAEQFF.